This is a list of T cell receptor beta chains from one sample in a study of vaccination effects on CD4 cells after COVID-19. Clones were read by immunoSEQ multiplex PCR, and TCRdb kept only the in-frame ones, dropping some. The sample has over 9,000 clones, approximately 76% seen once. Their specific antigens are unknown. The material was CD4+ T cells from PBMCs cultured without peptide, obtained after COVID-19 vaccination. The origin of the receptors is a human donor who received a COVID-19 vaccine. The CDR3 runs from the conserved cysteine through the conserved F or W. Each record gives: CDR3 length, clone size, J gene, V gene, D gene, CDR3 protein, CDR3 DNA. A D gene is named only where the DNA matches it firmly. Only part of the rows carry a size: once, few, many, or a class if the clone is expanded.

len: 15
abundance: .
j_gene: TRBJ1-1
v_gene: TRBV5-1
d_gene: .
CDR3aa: CASSGGRVGNTEAFF
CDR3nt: TGCGCCAGCAGCGGAGGACGGGTAGGGAACACTGAAGCTTTCTTT

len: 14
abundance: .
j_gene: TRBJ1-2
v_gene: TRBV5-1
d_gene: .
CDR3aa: CASSPQGVGSGYTF
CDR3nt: TGCGCCAGCAGCCCCCAAGGGGTAGGGAGCGGCTACACCTTC

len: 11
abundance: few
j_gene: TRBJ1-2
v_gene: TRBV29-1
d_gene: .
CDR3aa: CSAGRDGGYTF
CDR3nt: TGCAGCGCGGGTCGAGACGGTGGCTACACCTTC

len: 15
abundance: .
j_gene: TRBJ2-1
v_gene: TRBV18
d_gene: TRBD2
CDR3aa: CASSPPVSGANEQFF
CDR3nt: TGTGCCAGCTCACCACCTGTCAGCGGGGCCAATGAGCAGTTCTTC

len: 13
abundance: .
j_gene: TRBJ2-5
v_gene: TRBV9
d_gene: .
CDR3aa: CASSVDVGETQYF
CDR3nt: TGTGCCAGCAGCGTAGACGTTGGGGAGACCCAGTACTTC

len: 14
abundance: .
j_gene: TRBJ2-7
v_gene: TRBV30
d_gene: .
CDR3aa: CAWSLGTGSYEQYF
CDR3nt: TGTGCCTGGAGTTTAGGGACGGGCTCCTACGAGCAGTACTTC

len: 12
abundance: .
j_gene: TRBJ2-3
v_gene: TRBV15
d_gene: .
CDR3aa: CATSGDTDTQYF
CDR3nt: TGTGCCACCTCCGGGGACACAGATACGCAGTATTTT

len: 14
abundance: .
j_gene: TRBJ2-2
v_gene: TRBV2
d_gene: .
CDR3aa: CASSWKPNTGELFF
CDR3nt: TGTGCCAGCTCCTGGAAACCGAACACCGGGGAGCTGTTTTTT

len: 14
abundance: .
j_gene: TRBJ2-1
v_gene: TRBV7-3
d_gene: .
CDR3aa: CASSFSGHYNEQFF
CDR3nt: TGTGCCAGCAGCTTTAGCGGACACTACAATGAGCAGTTCTTC

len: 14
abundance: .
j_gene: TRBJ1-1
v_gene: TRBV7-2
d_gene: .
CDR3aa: CASSLWEMNTEAFF
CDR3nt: TGTGCCAGCAGCTTATGGGAAATGAACACTGAAGCTTTCTTT

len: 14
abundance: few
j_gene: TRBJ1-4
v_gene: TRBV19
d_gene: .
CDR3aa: CATTLTPTNEKLFF
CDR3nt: TGTGCCACCACACTAACCCCAACTAATGAAAAACTGTTTTTT

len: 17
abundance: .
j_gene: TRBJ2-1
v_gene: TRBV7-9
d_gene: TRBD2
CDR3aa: CASSTTGGPFVGNEQFF
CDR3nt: TGTGCCAGCAGCACAACGGGGGGGCCCTTTGTTGGTAATGAGCAGTTCTTC

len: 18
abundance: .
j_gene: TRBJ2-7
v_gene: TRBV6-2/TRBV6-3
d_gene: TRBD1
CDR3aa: CASSPNRRRDRVRYEQYF
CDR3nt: TGTGCCAGCAGTCCCAACCGGCGCCGGGACAGGGTGAGGTACGAGCAGTACTTC

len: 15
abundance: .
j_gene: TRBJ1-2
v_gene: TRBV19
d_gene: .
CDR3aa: CASSTGGGGPYGYTF
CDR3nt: TGTGCCAGTAGTACGGGGGGCGGGGGCCCCTATGGCTACACCTTC

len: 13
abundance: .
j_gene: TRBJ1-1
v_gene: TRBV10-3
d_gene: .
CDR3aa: CAISGAANTEAFF
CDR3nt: TGTGCCATCAGTGGGGCAGCGAACACTGAAGCTTTCTTT

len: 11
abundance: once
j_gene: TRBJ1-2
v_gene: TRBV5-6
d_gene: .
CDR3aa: CASSSTYGYTF
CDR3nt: TGTGCCAGCAGTTCGACTTATGGCTACACCTTC

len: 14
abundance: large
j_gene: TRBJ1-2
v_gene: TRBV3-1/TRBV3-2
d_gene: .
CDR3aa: CASSQTHSNYGYTF
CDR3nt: TGTGCCAGCAGCCAAACGCACAGTAACTATGGCTACACCTTC

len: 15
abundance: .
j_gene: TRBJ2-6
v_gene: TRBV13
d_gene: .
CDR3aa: CASSPSHFGANVLTF
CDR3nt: TGTGCCAGCAGCCCCTCCCATTTCGGGGCCAACGTCCTGACTTTC

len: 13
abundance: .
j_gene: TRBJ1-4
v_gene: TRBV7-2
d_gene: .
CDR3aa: CASSLELNEKLFF
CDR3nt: TGTGCCAGCAGCTTAGAGCTTAATGAAAAACTGTTTTTT

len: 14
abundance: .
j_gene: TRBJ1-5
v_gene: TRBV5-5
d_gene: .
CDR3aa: CASSFQGSNQPQHF
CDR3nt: TGTGCCAGCAGCTTTCAGGGCAGCAATCAGCCCCAGCATTTT

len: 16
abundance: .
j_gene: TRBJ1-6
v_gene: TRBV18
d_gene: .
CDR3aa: CASSPRRGLYNSPLHF
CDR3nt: TGTGCCAGCTCACCAAGGCGGGGCCTCTATAATTCACCCCTCCACTTT

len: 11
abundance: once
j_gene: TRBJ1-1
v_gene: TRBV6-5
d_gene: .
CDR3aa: CASTQGRGAFF
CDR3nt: TGTGCCAGCACCCAGGGAAGGGGGGCTTTCTTT

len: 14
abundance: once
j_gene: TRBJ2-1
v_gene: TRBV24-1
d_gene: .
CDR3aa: CATMDSADYNEQFF
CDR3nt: TGTGCCACCATGGACTCAGCGGACTACAATGAGCAGTTCTTC

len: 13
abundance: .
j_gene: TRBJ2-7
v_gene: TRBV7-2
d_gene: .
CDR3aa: CASSTEGRREQYF
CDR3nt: TGTGCCAGCAGCACAGAAGGACGGCGGGAGCAGTACTTC

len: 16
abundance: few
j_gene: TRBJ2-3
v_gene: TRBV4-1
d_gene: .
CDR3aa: CASSIRGGASTDTQYF
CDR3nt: TGCGCCAGCAGCATTCGAGGGGGGGCAAGCACAGATACGCAGTATTTT

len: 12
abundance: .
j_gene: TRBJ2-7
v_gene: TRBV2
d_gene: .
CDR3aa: CASSEEGDEQYF
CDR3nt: TGTGCCAGCAGTGAAGAAGGAGACGAGCAGTACTTC

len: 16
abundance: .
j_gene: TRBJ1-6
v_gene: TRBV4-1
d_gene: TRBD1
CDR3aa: CASSQGRGQGYSPLHF
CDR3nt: TGCGCCAGCAGCCAGGGTCGGGGACAGGGCTATTCACCCCTCCACTTT

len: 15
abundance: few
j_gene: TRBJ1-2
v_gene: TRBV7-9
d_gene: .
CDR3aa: CASSQTAGSLYGYTF
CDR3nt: TGTGCCAGCAGCCAAACGGCCGGTAGCCTTTACGGCTACACCTTC

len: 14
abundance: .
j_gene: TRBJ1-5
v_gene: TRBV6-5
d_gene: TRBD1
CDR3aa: CASLIGGENQPQHF
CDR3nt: TGTGCCAGCTTGATAGGGGGCGAGAATCAGCCCCAGCATTTT

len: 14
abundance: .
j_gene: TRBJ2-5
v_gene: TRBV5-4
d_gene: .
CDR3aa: CASSSQGTQETQYF
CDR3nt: TGTGCCAGCAGCTCACAGGGCACCCAAGAGACCCAGTACTTC

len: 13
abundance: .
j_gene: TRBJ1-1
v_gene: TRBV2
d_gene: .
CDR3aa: CASSPERNTEAFF
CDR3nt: TGTGCCAGCAGTCCGGAGAGGAACACTGAAGCTTTCTTT

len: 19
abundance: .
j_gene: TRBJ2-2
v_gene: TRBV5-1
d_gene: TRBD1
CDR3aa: CASRAGTGGVSLNTGELFF
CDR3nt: TGCGCCAGCAGAGCCGGGACAGGGGGCGTGTCTTTAAACACCGGGGAGCTGTTTTTT

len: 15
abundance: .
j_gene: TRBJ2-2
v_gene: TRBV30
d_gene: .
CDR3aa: CAWSVPQGNTGELFF
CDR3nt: TGTGCCTGGAGTGTTCCCCAGGGGAACACCGGGGAGCTGTTTTTT

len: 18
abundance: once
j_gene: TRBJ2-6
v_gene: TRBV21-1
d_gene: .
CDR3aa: CASSPRGGTRGTANVLTF
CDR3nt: TGTGCCAGCAGCCCCCGGGGGGGGACGAGGGGAACGGCCAACGTCCTGACTTTC

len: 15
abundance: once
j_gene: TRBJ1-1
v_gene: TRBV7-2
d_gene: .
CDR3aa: CASSPAGTSNTEAFF
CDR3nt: TGTGCCAGCAGCCCCGCCGGGACATCGAACACTGAAGCTTTCTTT

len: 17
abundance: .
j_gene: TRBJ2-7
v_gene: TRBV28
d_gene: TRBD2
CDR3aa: CASSLTGTSGRRNEQYF
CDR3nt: TGTGCCAGCAGTTTAACCGGGACTAGCGGGAGGCGGAACGAGCAGTACTTC

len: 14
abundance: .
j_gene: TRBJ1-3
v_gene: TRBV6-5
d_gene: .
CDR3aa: CASRIPGSGNTIYF
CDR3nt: TGTGCCAGCAGAATCCCAGGGTCAGGAAACACCATATATTTT

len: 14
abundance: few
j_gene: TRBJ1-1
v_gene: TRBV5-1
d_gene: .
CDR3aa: CASSLTGPEAEAFF
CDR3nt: TGCGCCAGCAGCTTGACAGGGCCGGAGGCTGAAGCTTTCTTT

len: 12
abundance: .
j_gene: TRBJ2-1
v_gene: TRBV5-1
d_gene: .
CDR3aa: CASSLDAGEQFF
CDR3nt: TGCGCCAGCAGCTTGGACGCGGGTGAGCAGTTCTTC

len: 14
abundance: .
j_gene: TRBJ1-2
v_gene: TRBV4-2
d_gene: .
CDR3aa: CASSQDSPLGGYTF
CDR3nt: TGTGCCAGCAGCCAAGATTCCCCCTTGGGGGGCTACACCTTC

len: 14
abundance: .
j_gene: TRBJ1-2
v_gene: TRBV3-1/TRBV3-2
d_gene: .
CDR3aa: CASSQVRSQYGYTF
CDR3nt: TGTGCCAGCAGCCAAGTTAGGAGCCAGTATGGCTACACCTTC

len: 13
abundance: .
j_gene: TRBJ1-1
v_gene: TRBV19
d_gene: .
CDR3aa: CASSMTLNTEAFF
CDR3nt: TGTGCCAGTAGTATGACTTTGAACACTGAAGCTTTCTTT

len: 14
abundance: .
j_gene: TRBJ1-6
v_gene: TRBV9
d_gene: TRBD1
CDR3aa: CASSGNRGDSPLHF
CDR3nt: TGTGCCAGCAGCGGAAACAGGGGGGATTCACCCCTCCACTTT

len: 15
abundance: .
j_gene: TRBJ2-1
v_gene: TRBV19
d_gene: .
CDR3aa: CASSKRTQAYNEQFF
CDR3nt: TGTGCCAGTAGTAAGCGGACTCAAGCCTACAATGAGCAGTTCTTC

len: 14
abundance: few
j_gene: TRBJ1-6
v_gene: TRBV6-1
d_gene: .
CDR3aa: CASSEMVSRTPLHF
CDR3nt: TGTGCCAGCAGTGAAATGGTCAGCCGGACACCCCTCCACTTT

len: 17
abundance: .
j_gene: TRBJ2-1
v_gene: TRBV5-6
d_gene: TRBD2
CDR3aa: CASSLMRLAGGSNEQFF
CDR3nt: TGTGCCAGCAGCTTAATGCGGTTAGCGGGAGGCTCCAATGAGCAGTTCTTC

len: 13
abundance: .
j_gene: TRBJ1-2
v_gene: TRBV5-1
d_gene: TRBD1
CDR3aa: CASSLEQGQGYTF
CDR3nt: TGCGCCAGCAGCTTGGAACAGGGGCAGGGCTACACCTTC

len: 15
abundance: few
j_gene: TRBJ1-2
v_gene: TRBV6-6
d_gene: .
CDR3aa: CASSYVGGISYGYTF
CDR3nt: TGTGCCAGCAGTTACGTAGGGGGTATATCCTATGGCTACACCTTC

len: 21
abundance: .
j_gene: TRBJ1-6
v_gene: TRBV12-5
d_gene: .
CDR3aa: CASGLVKKDIQGAPQDSPLHF
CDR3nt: TGTGCTAGTGGTTTGGTAAAAAAGGATATACAGGGAGCCCCGCAGGATTCACCCCTCCACTTT

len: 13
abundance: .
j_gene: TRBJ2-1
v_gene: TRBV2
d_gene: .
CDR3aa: CASRPQVVGEQFF
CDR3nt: TGTGCCAGCAGGCCCCAGGTAGTAGGGGAGCAGTTCTTC

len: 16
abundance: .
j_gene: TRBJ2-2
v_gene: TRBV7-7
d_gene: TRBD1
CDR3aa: CASSPGQGGGTGELFF
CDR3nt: TGTGCTAGCAGCCCGGGACAGGGCGGGGGCACCGGGGAGCTGTTTTTT

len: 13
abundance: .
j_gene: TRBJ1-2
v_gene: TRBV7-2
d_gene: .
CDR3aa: CASSLARDLFHTF
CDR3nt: TGTGCCAGCAGCTTAGCCCGGGACCTGTTCCACACCTTC

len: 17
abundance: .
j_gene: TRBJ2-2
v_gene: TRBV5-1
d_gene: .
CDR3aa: CASSPHLFPVNTGELFF
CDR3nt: TGCGCCAGCAGCCCCCACCTCTTCCCAGTAAACACCGGGGAGCTGTTTTTT

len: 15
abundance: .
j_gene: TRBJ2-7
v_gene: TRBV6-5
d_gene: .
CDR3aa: CASSLSTGKTYEQYF
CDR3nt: TGTGCCAGCAGTTTGTCCACTGGCAAGACCTACGAGCAGTACTTC